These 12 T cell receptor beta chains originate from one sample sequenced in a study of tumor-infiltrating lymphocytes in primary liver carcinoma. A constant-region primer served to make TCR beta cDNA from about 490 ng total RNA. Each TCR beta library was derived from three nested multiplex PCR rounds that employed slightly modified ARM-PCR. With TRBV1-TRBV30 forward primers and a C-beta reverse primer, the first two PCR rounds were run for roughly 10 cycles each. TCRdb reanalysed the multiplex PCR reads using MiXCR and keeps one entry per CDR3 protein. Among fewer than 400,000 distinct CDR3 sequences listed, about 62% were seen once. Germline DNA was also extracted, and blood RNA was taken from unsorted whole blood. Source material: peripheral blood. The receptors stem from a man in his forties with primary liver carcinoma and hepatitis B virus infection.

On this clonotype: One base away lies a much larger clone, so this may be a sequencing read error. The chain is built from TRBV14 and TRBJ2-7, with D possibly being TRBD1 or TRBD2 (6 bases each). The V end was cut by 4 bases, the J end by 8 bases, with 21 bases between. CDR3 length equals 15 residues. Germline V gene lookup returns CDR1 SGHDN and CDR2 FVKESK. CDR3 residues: CASSRSGALLGKQYF. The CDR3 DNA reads TGTGCCAGCAGCCGCTCGGGGGCCCTCCTGGGAAAGCAGTACTTC.

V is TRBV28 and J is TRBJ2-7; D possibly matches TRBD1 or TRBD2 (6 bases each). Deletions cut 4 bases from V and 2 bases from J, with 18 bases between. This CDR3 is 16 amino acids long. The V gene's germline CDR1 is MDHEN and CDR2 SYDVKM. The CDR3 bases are TGTGCCAGCAGTTCACGGGGGCAGGGCCAAGCCTACGAGCAGTACTTC. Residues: CASSSRGQGQAYEQYF.

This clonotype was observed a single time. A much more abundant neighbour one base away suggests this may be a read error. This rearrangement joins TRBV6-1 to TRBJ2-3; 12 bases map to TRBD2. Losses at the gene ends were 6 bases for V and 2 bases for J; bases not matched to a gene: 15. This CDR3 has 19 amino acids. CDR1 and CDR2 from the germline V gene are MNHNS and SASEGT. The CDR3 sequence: CASRETASGLAGNTDTQYF. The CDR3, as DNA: TGTGCCAGCAGGGAGACAGCATCTGGACTAGCGGGAAACACAGATACGCAGTATTTT.

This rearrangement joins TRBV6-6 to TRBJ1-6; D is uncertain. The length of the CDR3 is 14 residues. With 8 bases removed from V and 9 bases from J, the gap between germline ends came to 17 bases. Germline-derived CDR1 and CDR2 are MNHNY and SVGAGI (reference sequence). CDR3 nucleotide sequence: TGTGCCAGCGGCCCTAACGCAGCTGGTTCACCCCTCCACTTT. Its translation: CASGPNAAGSPLHF.

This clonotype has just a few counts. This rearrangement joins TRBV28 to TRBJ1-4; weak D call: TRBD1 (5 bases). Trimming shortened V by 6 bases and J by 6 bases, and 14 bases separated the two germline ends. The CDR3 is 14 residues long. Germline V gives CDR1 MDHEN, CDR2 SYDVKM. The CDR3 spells CASSRGGLYEKLFF. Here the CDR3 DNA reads TGTGCCAGCAGCCGGGGCGGGCTGTATGAAAAACTGTTTTTT.

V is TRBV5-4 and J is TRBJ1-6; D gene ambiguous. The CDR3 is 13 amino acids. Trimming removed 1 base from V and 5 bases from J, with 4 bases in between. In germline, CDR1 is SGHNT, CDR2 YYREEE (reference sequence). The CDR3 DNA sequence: TGTGCCAGCAGCTTGAACAATAATTCACCCCTCCACTTT. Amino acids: CASSLNNNSPLHF.

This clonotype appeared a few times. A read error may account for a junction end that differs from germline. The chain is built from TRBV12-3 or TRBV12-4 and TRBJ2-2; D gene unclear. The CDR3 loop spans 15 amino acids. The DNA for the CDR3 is TGTGCCGGCAGTTTAGGTTCTACGAACACCGGGGAGCTGTTTTTT. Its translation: CAGSLGSTNTGELFF.

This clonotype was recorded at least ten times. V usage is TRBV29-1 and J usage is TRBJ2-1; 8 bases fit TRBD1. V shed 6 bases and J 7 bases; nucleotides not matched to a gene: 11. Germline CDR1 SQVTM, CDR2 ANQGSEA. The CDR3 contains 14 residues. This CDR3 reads CSVPRVTGVNEQFF. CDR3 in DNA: TGCAGCGTCCCTAGGGTGACAGGGGTGAATGAGCAGTTCTTC.

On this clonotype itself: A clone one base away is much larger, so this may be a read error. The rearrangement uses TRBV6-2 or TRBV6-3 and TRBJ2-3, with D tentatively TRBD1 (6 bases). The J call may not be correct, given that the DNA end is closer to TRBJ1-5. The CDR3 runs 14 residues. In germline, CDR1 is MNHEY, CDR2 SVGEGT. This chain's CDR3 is CASSNAPGVDTQHF. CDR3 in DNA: TGTGCCAGCAGTAACGCGCCAGGGGTCGATACGCAGCATTTT.

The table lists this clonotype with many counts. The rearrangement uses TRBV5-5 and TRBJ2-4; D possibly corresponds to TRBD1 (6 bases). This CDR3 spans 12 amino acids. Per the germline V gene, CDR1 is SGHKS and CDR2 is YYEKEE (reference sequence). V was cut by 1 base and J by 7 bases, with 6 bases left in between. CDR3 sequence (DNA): TGTGCCAGCAGCTTGCAGGGGAACATTCAGTACTTC. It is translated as CASSLQGNIQYF.

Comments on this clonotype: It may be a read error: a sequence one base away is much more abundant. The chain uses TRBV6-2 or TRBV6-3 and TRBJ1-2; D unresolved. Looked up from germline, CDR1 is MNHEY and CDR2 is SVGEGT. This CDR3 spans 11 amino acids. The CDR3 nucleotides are TGTGTCAGCAGTTATTTTCTGGACTACACCTTC. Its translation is CVSSYFLDYTF.

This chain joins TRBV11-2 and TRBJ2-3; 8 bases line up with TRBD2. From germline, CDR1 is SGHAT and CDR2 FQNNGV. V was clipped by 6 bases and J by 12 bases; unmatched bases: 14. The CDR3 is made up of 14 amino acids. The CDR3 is CASRAGESTGTQYF. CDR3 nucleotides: TGTGCCAGCAGAGCGGGAGAGAGCACAGGTACACAGTATTTT. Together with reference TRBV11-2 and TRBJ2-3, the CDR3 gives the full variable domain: EAGVAQSPRYKIIEKRQSVAFWCNPISGHATLYWYQQILGQGPKLLIQFQNNGVVDDSQLPKDRFSAERLKGVDSTLKIQPAKLEDSAVYLCASRAGESTGTQYFGPGTRLTVL.